Sequencing of this TCR beta chain was carried out in a study of cytomegalovirus exposure and HLA in healthy donors. As for this clone: Its target is not known.

Overall study findings and caveats: Analysis performed later showed TCR beta chains linked to HLA being more clonally expanded than equally common others. In an earlier analysis, productive rearrangement rates for most beta V segments clustered near 87% or 30%. Accurate prediction of HLA-A and HLA-B alleles (for most subjects) was reportedly achieved from TCR beta sequences. Researchers catalogued some 160 TCR beta chains as cytomegalovirus-associated.

The primer mix had 60 Vbeta and 13 Jbeta primers. Profiled with immunoSEQ multiplex PCR; TCRdb holds only in-frame clones, not every one. The sample holds around 130,000 clones; 70% to 90% are singletons and the top ten take more than 1.5%. J gave up 0 bases and V 4 bases, and 9 bases lay outside the gene matches. The CDR3 contains 17 residues. Germline CDR1 reads SGHTS; CDR2 reads YDEGEE. The sequence came from a boy aged 10-17 years in good health and CMV-seronegative. V and J are TRBV5-8 and TRBJ1-5; TRBD1 matches 8 bases. Source material: PBMCs. CDR3 in amino acids: CASSHGTGVNSNQPQHF. The CDR3 nucleotides read TGTGCCAGCAGCCACGGGACAGGTGTTAATAGCAATCAGCCCCAGCATTTT.